Below, one T cell receptor (beta chain) is given with its context. The sample is drawn from a study of blood T cell repertoires in COVID-19. Clones were read by immunoSEQ multiplex PCR, and TCRdb kept only the in-frame ones, dropping some. Of a few hundred thousand clones listed, about 80% are singletons. This CDR3 is built from 12 residues. Germline-derived CDR1 and CDR2 are MDHEN and SYDVKM. The V and J ends lost 10 bases and 5 bases respectively, with 12 bases between them. This chain links TRBV28 with TRBJ2-4, with D hard to call. The clonotype originates from a man between 50 and 59 years old who had recovered from COVID-19. Sequencing was done on a sample of PBMCs or T cells enriched from blood (not recorded which). Here the CDR3 reads CATDDSENIQYF. The CDR3 region has the DNA TGTGCCACCGACGACTCGGAAAACATTCAGTACTTC.